This T cell receptor beta chain was sequenced during a study of blood T cell repertoires in COVID-19. As handled by the study authors: By means of reference gene primer amplification, nucleated cell counts were estimated. TCRdb keeps only in-frame clones here, not all; method: immunoSEQ multiplex PCR. That table furnishes V, J and clone size, whereas the DNA furnished D and trimming. Of some 150,000 clones in the sample, around 83% were seen once. Seattle-derived patients entered the study during active infection and were followed longitudinally. This CDR3 is built from 15 residues. CDR1 and CDR2 from the germline V gene are SGHVS and FQNEAQ. V lost 4 bases to trimming and J lost 0 bases, with 10 bases between them.

The sequenced sample consisted of peripheral blood. This receptor was obtained from a woman in her sixties or seventies with COVID-19, enrolled during active disease. The chain is built from TRBV7-8 and TRBJ2-1, with unresolved D. DNA of the CDR3: TGTGCCAGCAGCTCCACTGTTATCTCCTACAATGAGCAGTTCTTC. Encoded protein: CASSSTVISYNEQFF.